Detailed here is one T cell receptor beta chain. Produced via immunoSEQ multiplex PCR; TCRdb's table is partial and in-frame only. The repertoire holds about 27,000 clones, with approximately 88% as singletons. V gave up 0 bases and J gave up 7 bases, with 10 bases separating them. The germline V gene has CDR1 SGHRS and CDR2 YFSETQ. The CDR3 is 14 amino acids. The data were obtained in a study of blood T cell repertoires in COVID-19. In the study overall: Acute and convalescent COVID-19 specimens originated in the United States, Italy and Spain.

The sequencing input was peripheral blood. This TCR came from a woman aged 45-65 years with active COVID-19. This rearrangement joins TRBV5-1 to TRBJ2-2; D may be TRBD1 (5 bases). CDR3 in amino acids: CASSLARASGELFF. DNA of the CDR3: TGCGCCAGCAGCTTGGCCAGGGCTAGCGGGGAGCTGTTTTTT.